A selection of T cell receptor beta chains follows, all from one sample in a study of CD8+ T cells in alopecia areata. Using immunoSEQ multiplex PCR, the repertoire was profiled, and TCRdb retains in-frame clones only, with some absent. This table has 150,000 to 200,000 clones, approximately 56% appearing once. Material: CD4+ T cells sorted from blood, obtained at week 0. The receptors were sampled from a human donor with alopecia areata. CDR3s include the opening cysteine and the closing phenylalanine or tryptophan. Fields, in order: D gene, CDR3 length, J gene, clone size, V gene, CDR3 protein, CDR3 DNA. The D gene is left open where the match is weak. Clone sizes are given selectively: once, few, many, or a class where the clone is expanded.

. | 12 | TRBJ2-7 | . | TRBV28 | CASSLPAYEQYF | TGTGCCAGCAGTTTACCAGCCTACGAGCAGTACTTC
. | 12 | TRBJ2-3 | . | TRBV25-1 | CASSRSTDTQYF | TGTGCCAGCAGTCGGAGCACAGATACGCAGTATTTT
TRBD1 | 15 | TRBJ2-7 | . | TRBV11-3 | CASSTSWGQGIEQYF | TGTGCCAGCAGTACCAGTTGGGGACAGGGGATCGAGCAGTACTTC
. | 11 | TRBJ2-1 | few | TRBV19 | CASSGLHEQFF | TGTGCCAGTAGTGGGTTGCATGAGCAGTTCTTC
TRBD1 | 16 | TRBJ2-2 | . | TRBV27 | CASSLRKTGSTGELFF | TGTGCCAGCAGCCTAAGAAAGACAGGGTCCACCGGGGAGCTGTTTTTT
TRBD1 | 14 | TRBJ2-7 | . | TRBV6-6 | CASRQGQHSYEQYF | TGTGCCAGCAGACAGGGACAGCACTCCTACGAGCAGTACTTC
TRBD1 | 11 | TRBJ2-5 | . | TRBV30 | CAWQGVETQYF | TGTGCCTGGCAGGGGGTAGAGACCCAGTACTTC
TRBD2 | 14 | TRBJ2-5 | few | TRBV15 | CATTNRDYQETQYF | TGTGCCACCACCAACCGGGACTATCAAGAGACCCAGTACTTC
TRBD1 | 14 | TRBJ1-2 | . | TRBV29-1 | CSVTNRGQDYGYTF | TGCAGCGTTACAAACAGGGGGCAAGACTATGGCTACACCTTC
TRBD1 | 12 | TRBJ1-1 | . | TRBV29-1 | CSGDRGHTEAFF | TGCAGCGGTGACAGGGGTCACACTGAAGCTTTCTTT
. | 14 | TRBJ1-5 | . | TRBV2 | CASSVGSGSQPQHF | TGTGCCAGCAGTGTTGGGTCCGGTTCTCAGCCCCAGCATTTT
TRBD1 | 16 | TRBJ1-2 | . | TRBV7-9 | CASSLAGDRSLYGYTF | TGTGCCAGCAGCTTAGCGGGGGACAGGAGCCTATATGGCTACACCTTC
. | 14 | TRBJ1-1 | few | TRBV7-3 | CASSFGQTNTEAFF | TGTGCCAGCAGCTTCGGACAGACTAACACTGAAGCTTTCTTT
. | 15 | TRBJ2-5 | . | TRBV27 | CASSSPDSGQETQYF | TGTGCCAGCAGTTCCCCGGACAGTGGCCAAGAGACCCAGTACTTC
. | 14 | TRBJ2-6 | . | TRBV15 | CATSRDQGTNVLTF | TGTGCCACCAGCAGAGACCAGGGGACCAACGTCCTGACTTTC
. | 14 | TRBJ1-5 | . | TRBV30 | CAWSEYWVTKPQHF | TGTGCCTGGAGCGAATATTGGGTCACCAAGCCCCAGCATTTT
. | 13 | TRBJ1-2 | few | TRBV25-1 | CASSGSQGSGYTF | TGTGCCAGCAGTGGTAGTCAGGGCAGCGGCTACACCTTC
. | 16 | TRBJ1-2 | few | TRBV5-1 | CASSSTLGQPGEGYTF | TGCGCCAGCAGCTCAACACTCGGACAGCCGGGGGAGGGCTACACCTTC
TRBD1 | 12 | TRBJ1-2 | . | TRBV25-1 | CASRAGQSFYTF | TGTGCCAGCAGAGCGGGACAGAGTTTCTACACCTTC
. | 16 | TRBJ1-3 | few | TRBV5-6 | CASSLVAGASGNTIYF | TGTGCCAGCAGCTTGGTGGCGGGGGCTTCTGGAAACACCATATATTTT
. | 13 | TRBJ2-7 | . | TRBV5-1 | CASSPDGFYEQYF | TGCGCCAGCAGCCCGGACGGATTCTACGAGCAGTACTTC
TRBD1 | 15 | TRBJ1-5 | . | TRBV7-8 | CASSLGTGGSQPQHF | TGTGCCAGCAGCCTTGGGACAGGGGGCAGTCAGCCCCAGCATTTT